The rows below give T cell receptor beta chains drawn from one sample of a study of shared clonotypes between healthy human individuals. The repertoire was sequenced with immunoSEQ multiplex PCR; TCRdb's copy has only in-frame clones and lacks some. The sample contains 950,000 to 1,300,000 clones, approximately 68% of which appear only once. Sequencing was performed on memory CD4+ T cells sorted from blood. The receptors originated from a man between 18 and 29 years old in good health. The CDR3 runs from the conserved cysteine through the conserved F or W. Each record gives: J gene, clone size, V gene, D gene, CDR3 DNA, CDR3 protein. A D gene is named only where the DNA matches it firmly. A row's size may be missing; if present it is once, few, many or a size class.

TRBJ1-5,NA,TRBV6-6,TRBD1,TGTGCCAGCAACAGGGGTTACGATCAGCCCCAGCATTTT,CASNRGYDQPQHF
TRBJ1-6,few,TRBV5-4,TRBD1,TGTGCCAGCAGCAACAGGGGTAGCTCCTATAATTCACCCCTCCACTTT,CASSNRGSSYNSPLHF
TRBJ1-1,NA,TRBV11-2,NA,TGTGCCAGCAGGGTACAGGGGAACACTGAAGCTTTCTTT,CASRVQGNTEAFF
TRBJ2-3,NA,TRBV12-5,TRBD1,TGTGCTAGTGGTTTACAGGGGGAGACAGATACGCAGTATTTT,CASGLQGETDTQYF
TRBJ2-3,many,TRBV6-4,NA,TGTGCCAGCAGTGACTCGTCCGGGAGTTTAGATACGCAGTATTTT,CASSDSSGSLDTQYF
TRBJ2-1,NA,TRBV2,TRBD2,TGTGCCAGCAGTGAAGCCCGGCGGGGGGGAGCCAATGAGCAGTTCTTC,CASSEARRGGANEQFF
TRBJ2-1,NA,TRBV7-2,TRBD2,TGTGCCAGCAGCTTTAGGAAAGCGGGAGGTGGCAATGAGCAGTTCTTC,CASSFRKAGGGNEQFF
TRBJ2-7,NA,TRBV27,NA,TGTGCCAGCAGTTTATCAGCAGGGTTGGACTACGAGCAGTACTTC,CASSLSAGLDYEQYF
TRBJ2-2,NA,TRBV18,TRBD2,TGTGCCAGCTCACCATCGATAAGGACTAGCGGGAGAACCGGGGAGCTGTTTTTT,CASSPSIRTSGRTGELFF
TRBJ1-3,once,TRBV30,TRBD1,TGTGCCTGGAGTGACACAGGGGGCTCTGGAAACACCATATATTTT,CAWSDTGGSGNTIYF
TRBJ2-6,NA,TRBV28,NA,TGTGCCAGCAGTTTCCAGGGATGGGGGGTAGCCTCTGGGGCCAACGTCCTGACTTTC,CASSFQGWGVASGANVLTF